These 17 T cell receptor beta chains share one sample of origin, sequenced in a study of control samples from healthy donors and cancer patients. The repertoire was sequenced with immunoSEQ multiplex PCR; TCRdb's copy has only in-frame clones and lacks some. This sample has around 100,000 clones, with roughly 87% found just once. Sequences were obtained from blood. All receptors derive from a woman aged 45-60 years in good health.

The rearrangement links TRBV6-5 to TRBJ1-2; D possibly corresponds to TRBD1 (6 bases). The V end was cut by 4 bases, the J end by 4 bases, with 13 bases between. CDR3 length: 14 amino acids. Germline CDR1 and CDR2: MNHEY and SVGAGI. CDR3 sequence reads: CASSSLGGFYGYTF. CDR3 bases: TGTGCCAGCAGTTCACTCGGGGGCTTCTATGGCTACACCTTC.

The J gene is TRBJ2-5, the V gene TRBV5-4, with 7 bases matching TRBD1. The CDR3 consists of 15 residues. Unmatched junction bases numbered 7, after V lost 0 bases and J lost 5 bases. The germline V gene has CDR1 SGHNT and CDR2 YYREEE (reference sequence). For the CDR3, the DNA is TGTGCCAGCAGCTTGGGACAGGGAGTAGGGGAGACCCAGTACTTC. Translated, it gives CASSLGQGVGETQYF.

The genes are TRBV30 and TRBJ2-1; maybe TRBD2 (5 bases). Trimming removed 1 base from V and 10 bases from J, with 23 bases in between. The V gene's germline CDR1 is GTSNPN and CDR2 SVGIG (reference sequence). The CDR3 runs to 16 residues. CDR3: CAWSELGGSHSGEQFF. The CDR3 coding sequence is TGTGCCTGGAGTGAACTAGGTGGGTCCCACTCCGGGGAGCAGTTCTTC.

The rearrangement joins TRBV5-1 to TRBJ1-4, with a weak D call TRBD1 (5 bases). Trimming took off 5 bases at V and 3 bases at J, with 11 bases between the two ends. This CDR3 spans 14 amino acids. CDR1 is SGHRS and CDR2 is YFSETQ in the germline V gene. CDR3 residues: CASSSGLANEKLFF. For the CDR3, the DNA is TGCGCCAGCAGTTCAGGGCTAGCTAATGAAAAACTGTTTTTT.

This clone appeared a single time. The CDR3 loop reads CASSVGTGGPEQYF. In nucleotides, the CDR3 is TGTGCCAGCAGCGTGGGGACAGGGGGCCCTGAGCAGTACTTC. This chain uses TRBV9 with TRBJ2-7; 12 nucleotides line up with TRBD1. The V gene's germline CDR1 is SGDLS and CDR2 YYNGEE. V gave up 2 bases and J gave up 7 bases; unmatched junction bases: 4. The CDR3 loop spans 14 amino acids.

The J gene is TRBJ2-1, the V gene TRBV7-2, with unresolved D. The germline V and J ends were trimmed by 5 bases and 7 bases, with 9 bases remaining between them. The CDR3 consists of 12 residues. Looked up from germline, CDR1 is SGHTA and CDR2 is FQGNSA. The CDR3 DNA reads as TGTGCCAGCAGCCAAAGTCTTAATGAGCAGTTCTTC. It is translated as CASSQSLNEQFF.

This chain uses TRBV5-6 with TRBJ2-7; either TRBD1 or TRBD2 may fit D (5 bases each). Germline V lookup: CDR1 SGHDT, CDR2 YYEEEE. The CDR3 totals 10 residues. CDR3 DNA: TGTGCCAGCAGCCTGGGACGGATTCATGTC. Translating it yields CASSLGRIHV.

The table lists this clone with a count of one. CDR3 sequence (DNA): TGTGCCAGCAAGGACAGGGGCACAGAGTCGGAGACCCAGTACTTC. This codes for CASKDRGTESETQYF. This rearrangement joins TRBV2 to TRBJ2-5; 9 bases fit TRBD1. The CDR3 is 15 amino acids. Per the germline V gene, CDR1 is SNHLY and CDR2 is FYNNEI. The V gene end was trimmed by 7 bases and the J gene end by 5 bases; junction bases not matched to a gene: 11.

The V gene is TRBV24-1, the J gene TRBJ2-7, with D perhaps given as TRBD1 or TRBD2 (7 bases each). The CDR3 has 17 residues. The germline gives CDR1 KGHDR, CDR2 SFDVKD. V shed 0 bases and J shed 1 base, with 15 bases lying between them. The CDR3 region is CATSDLRKRDSSYEQYF. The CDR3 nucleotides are TGTGCCACCAGTGATTTGCGGAAGCGGGACAGTTCCTACGAGCAGTACTTC.

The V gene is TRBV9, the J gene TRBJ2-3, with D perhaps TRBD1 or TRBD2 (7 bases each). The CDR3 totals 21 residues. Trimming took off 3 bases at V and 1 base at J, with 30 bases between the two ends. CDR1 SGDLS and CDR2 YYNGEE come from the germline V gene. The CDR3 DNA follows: TGTGCCAGCAGCGGTAAGGGGGCTCTAGCGGCCGCCCCTACGCGCACAGATACGCAGTATTTT. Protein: CASSGKGALAAAPTRTDTQYF.

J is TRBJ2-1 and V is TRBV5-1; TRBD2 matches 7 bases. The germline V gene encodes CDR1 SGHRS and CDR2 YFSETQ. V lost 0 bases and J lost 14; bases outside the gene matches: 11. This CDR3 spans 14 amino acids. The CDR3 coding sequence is TGCGCCAGCAGCTTGGACCCCCAGCGGGGTGGGGAGTTCTTC. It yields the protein CASSLDPQRGGEFF.

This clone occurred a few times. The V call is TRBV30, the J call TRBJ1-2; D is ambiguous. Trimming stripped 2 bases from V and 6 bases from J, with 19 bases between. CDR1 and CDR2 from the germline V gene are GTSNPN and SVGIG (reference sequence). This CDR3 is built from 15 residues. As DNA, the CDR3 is TGTGCCTGGAGTCGGCTTCAATGGGATCTCGATGGCTACACCTTC. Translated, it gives CAWSRLQWDLDGYTF. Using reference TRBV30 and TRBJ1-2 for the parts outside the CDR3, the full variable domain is SQTIHQWPATLVQPVGSPLSLECTVEGTSNPNLYWYRQAAGRGLQLLFYSVGIGQISSEVPQNLSASRPQDRQFILSSKKLLLSDSGFYLCAWSRLQWDLDGYTFGSGTRLTVV.

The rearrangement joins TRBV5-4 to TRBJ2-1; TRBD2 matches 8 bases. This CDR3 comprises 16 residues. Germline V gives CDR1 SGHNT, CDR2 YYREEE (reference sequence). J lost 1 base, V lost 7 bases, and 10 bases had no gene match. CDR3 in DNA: TGTGCCAGCTCGATAAGCGGGGGAGGGTCCTACAATGAGCAGTTCTTC. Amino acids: CASSISGGGSYNEQFF.

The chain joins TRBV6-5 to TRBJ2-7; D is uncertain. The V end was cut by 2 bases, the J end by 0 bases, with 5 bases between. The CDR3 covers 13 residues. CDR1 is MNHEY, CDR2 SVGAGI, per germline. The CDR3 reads CASSYNPSYEQYF. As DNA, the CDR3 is TGTGCCAGCAGTTACAATCCCTCCTACGAGCAGTACTTC.

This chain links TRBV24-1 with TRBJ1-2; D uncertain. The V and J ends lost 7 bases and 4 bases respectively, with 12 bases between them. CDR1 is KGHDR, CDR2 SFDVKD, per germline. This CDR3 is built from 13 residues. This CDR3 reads CATSLRRVYGYTF. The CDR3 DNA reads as TGTGCCACCAGCCTGAGAAGGGTCTATGGCTACACCTTC.

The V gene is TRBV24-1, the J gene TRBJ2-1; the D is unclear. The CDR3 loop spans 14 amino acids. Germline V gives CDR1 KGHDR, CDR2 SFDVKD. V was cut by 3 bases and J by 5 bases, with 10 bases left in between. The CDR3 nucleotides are TGTGCCACCAGTGATCCGCCCGCGGACAATGAGCAGTTCTTC. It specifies CATSDPPADNEQFF.

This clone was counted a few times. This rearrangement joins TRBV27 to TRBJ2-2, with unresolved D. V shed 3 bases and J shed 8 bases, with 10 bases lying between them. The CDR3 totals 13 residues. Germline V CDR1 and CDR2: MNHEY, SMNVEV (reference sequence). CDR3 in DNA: TGTGCCAGCAGTTTTCCCGGGTTAGGGGAGCTGTTTTTT. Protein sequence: CASSFPGLGELFF.